Each of the 21 T cell receptor beta chains below was sequenced from the same sample in a study of blood T cell repertoires in COVID-19. Sequencing was performed with immunoSEQ multiplex PCR; in TCRdb, only in-frame clones are kept and a portion is missing. The sample has 20,000 to 25,000 clones; roughly 75% are singletons. The sequencing sample was made of peripheral blood. The source is a man aged 60 to 69 with active COVID-19.

The chain recombines TRBV5-1 with TRBJ1-2; 8 bases agree with TRBD1. Germline V CDR1 and CDR2: SGHRS, YFSETQ. The CDR3 runs to 14 residues. The V gene end was trimmed by 0 bases and the J gene end by 7 bases; junction bases not matched to a gene: 5. The CDR3 nucleotides are TGCGCCAGCAGCTTGGCCCCAGGGGGCCGTGGCTACACCTTC. Translation: CASSLAPGGRGYTF.

In regard to this clone: The junction differs from germline at one of its ends, possibly a read error. The chain uses TRBV15 and TRBJ2-7; the D gene is possibly TRBD1 (6 bases). This CDR3 contains 12 residues. Germline V gives CDR1 LNHNV, CDR2 YYDKDF (reference sequence). The CDR3 loop is CATSRDGTKKGF. In DNA form, the CDR3 reads TGTGCCACCAGCAGAGACGGGACAAAAAAAGGTTTC.

The CDR3 sequence is CASSQDTENQYF. In nucleotides, the CDR3 is TGTGCCAGCAGCCAAGACACTGAAAATCAGTACTTC. The V gene is TRBV3-1 (or the pseudogene TRBV3-2), the J gene TRBJ2-4; D is unclear. There are 12 residues in the CDR3. V lost 0 bases and J lost 12, with 9 bases in between. Germline V gives CDR1 LGHDT, CDR2 YNNKEL (reference sequence).

The rearrangement links TRBV11-3 to TRBJ1-2; 8 positions match TRBD1. The CDR3 loop spans 16 amino acids. Germline loops: CDR1 SGHNT, CDR2 YENEEA. The junction had 6 bases not matched to a gene; V was cut back by 0 bases and J by 3 bases. The CDR3: CASSLEGRQGHYGYTF. For the CDR3, the DNA is TGTGCCAGCAGCTTAGAGGGGAGACAGGGGCACTATGGCTACACCTTC.

The gene calls are TRBV6-2 or TRBV6-3 and TRBJ1-1; unclear D gene. The CDR3 contains 13 residues. The germline V gene encodes CDR1 MNHEY and CDR2 SVGEGT. V lost 6 bases to trimming and J lost 0 bases, with 8 bases between them. CDR3: CASSITLNTEAFF. The CDR3 region has the DNA TGTGCCAGCAGCATCACACTGAACACTGAAGCTTTCTTT.

This clone was seen a handful of times. This chain joins TRBV3-1 (or the pseudogene TRBV3-2) and TRBJ1-6, with D perhaps matching TRBD1 (5 bases). CDR1 and CDR2 (germline): LGHDT, YNNKEL (reference sequence). This CDR3 is 14 amino acids long. The V and J ends lost 2 bases and 7 bases respectively, with 9 bases between them. The CDR3 protein is CASSQYDRNSPLHF. Here the CDR3 DNA reads TGTGCCAGCAGCCAATACGACAGAAATTCACCCCTCCACTTT.

The chain recombines TRBV27 with TRBJ2-7; 8 nucleotides match TRBD2. V gave up 10 bases and J gave up 4 bases; unmatched junction bases: 9. CDR1 MNHEY and CDR2 SMNVEV come from the germline V gene (reference sequence). The CDR3 is 13 residues long. The chain's CDR3 is CATSAGVTYEQYF. In DNA form, the CDR3 reads TGTGCCACCTCAGCGGGAGTTACATACGAGCAGTACTTC.

The chain carries TRBV19 and TRBJ1-1; 7 bases are a match to TRBD1. Trimming removed 6 bases from V and 0 bases from J; junction bases left unmatched: 7. The CDR3 sequence is 15 residues long. In germline, CDR1 is LNHDA, CDR2 SQIVND (reference sequence). CDR3 DNA sequence: TGTGCCAGTAGGGACAGGACAGGAGTGAACACTGAAGCTTTCTTT. Amino acids: CASRDRTGVNTEAFF.

The V call is TRBV5-1, the J call TRBJ1-2, with D possibly TRBD1 on 5 matching bases. V lost 2 bases and J lost 6, with 14 bases in between. Germline V gene data show CDR1 as SGHRS and CDR2 as YFSETQ. CDR3 size: 14 residues. The CDR3 sequence: CASSFGQDTDGYTF. The CDR3 bases are TGCGCCAGCAGCTTTGGGCAGGACACGGATGGCTACACCTTC.

This chain uses TRBV15 with TRBJ2-7; D may be TRBD1 (6 bases). CDR1 is LNHNV, CDR2 YYDKDF, per germline (reference sequence). This CDR3 region has 13 residues. The V end lost 1 base, the J end lost 4 bases, and 8 bases lay between the germline ends. DNA for the CDR3: TGTGCCACCAGCAGAGCCACAGGGTACGAGCAGTACTTC. This sequence encodes CATSRATGYEQYF. Drawing the rest from reference TRBV15 and TRBJ2-7, the complete variable domain is DAMVIQNPRYQVTQFGKPVTLSCSQTLNHNVMYWYQQKSSQAPKLLFHYYDKDFNNEADTPDNFQSRRPNTSFCFLDIRSPGLGDTAMYLCATSRATGYEQYFGPGTRLTVT.

The chain carries TRBV29-1 and TRBJ2-5; D is possibly TRBD1 (5 bases). This CDR3 has 15 amino acids. Germline-derived CDR1 and CDR2 are SQVTM and ANQGSEA. V dropped 2 bases and J dropped 5 bases, with 18 bases sitting between them. In DNA, the CDR3 is TGCAGCGTTGAAAAGGGTTGGTCAGGGCGCGAGACCCAGTACTTC. Its protein is CSVEKGWSGRETQYF. Drawing the rest from reference TRBV29-1 and TRBJ2-5, the complete variable domain is SAVISQKPSRDICQRGTSLTIQCQVDSQVTMMFWYRQQPGQSLTLIATANQGSEATYESGFVIDKFPISRPNLTFSTLTVSNMSPEDSSIYLCSVEKGWSGRETQYFGPGTRLLVL.

The genes are TRBV6-6 and TRBJ2-3, with 8 bases matching TRBD1. Germline V CDR1 and CDR2: MNHNY, SVGAGI (reference sequence). This CDR3 comprises 15 residues. V trimming: 8 bases; J trimming: 0 bases; junction bases outside the gene matches: 7. DNA for the CDR3: TGTGCCAGCCGACAGGGGCCATCTAGCACAGATACGCAGTATTTT. It specifies CASRQGPSSTDTQYF.

The gene calls are TRBV4-2 and TRBJ2-7, with TRBD1 matching over 12 bases. The CDR3 extends over 16 amino acids. Trimming took 3 bases from V and 5 from J; bases not matched to a gene: 8. Germline CDR1 reads LGHNA; CDR2 reads YNFKEQ. The CDR3 here is CASSHTGTGGSHEQYF. The CDR3 nucleotides read TGTGCCAGCAGCCATACCGGGACAGGGGGCTCTCACGAGCAGTACTTC.

The gene calls are TRBV11-1 and TRBJ2-7, with D possibly being TRBD1 (5 bases). This CDR3 region has 13 residues. From germline, CDR1 is SGHAT and CDR2 FQDESV (reference sequence). Deletions cut 5 bases from V and 3 bases from J, with 11 bases between. The CDR3 here is CASSLRQNYEQYF. DNA of the CDR3: TGTGCCAGCAGCCTACGACAGAACTACGAGCAGTACTTC.

The CDR3 loop is CASSFTPHSYNEQFF. DNA of the CDR3: TGTGCCAGCAGTTTTACCCCACACTCCTACAATGAGCAGTTCTTC. The chain couples TRBV28 to TRBJ2-1; D unresolved. There are 15 residues in the CDR3. Germline V gene lookup returns CDR1 MDHEN and CDR2 SYDVKM. V was shortened by 3 bases and J by 0 bases, with 9 bases between the two germline ends.

The chain couples TRBV5-6 to TRBJ2-2, with 10 bases fitting TRBD2. Germline CDR1 and CDR2: SGHDT and YYEEEE. V was pared by 3 bases and J by 2 bases, with 4 bases of the junction left unmatched. This CDR3 spans 16 amino acids. The CDR3 sequence is CASSSGLAVNTGELFF. The DNA for the CDR3 is TGTGCCAGCAGCTCTGGACTAGCGGTTAACACCGGGGAGCTGTTTTTT. Based on the CDR3 plus reference TRBV5-6 and TRBJ2-2, the full variable domain is DAGVTQSPTHLIKTRGQQVTLRCSPKSGHDTVSWYQQALGQGPQFIFQYYEEEERQRGNFPDRFSGHQFPNYSSELNVNALLLGDSALYLCASSSGLAVNTGELFFGEGSRLTVL.

This clone was detected only a few times. The V gene is TRBV19, the J gene TRBJ2-1; D may be TRBD1 (5 bases). V lost 7 bases to trimming and J lost 0 bases, with 13 bases between them. CDR3 length: 15 residues. Per germline, CDR1 LNHDA and CDR2 SQIVND (reference sequence). This CDR3 reads CASKRGGYSYNEQFF. The CDR3, as DNA: TGTGCCAGTAAAAGGGGCGGCTACTCCTACAATGAGCAGTTCTTC.

This chain uses TRBV6-1 with TRBJ2-1; 7 bases map to TRBD2. The trim removed 3 bases at V and 4 bases at J, leaving 12 bases unmatched. The CDR3 is 17 amino acids. CDR1 MNHNS and CDR2 SASEGT come from the germline V gene. The CDR3 protein is CASSERGWGNIYNEQFF. The CDR3 nucleotides are TGTGCCAGCAGTGAGCGGGGGTGGGGAAATATATACAATGAGCAGTTCTTC.

The chain is built from TRBV7-2 and TRBJ1-5; D gene uncertain. Per germline, CDR1 SGHTA and CDR2 FQGNSA. Deletions cut 5 bases from V and 7 bases from J, with 9 bases between. This CDR3 comprises 12 residues. CDR3 bases: TGTGCCAGCAGCCCCTCGGGGCAGCCCCAGCATTTT. Its protein product is CASSPSGQPQHF.

The V call is TRBV27, the J call TRBJ2-5, with a tentative D call TRBD2 (5 bases). The CDR3 extends over 16 amino acids. V was clipped by 4 bases and J by 4 bases, with 19 bases between them. The germline gives CDR1 MNHEY, CDR2 SMNVEV (reference sequence). CDR3 sequence reads: CASSSQRRGGVETQYF. CDR3 coding DNA: TGTGCCAGCAGTTCCCAGCGGAGAGGAGGTGTAGAGACCCAGTACTTC.

CDR3 sequence reads: CATSRLQGGEKLFF. The CDR3, as DNA: TGTGCCACCAGCAGACTCCAGGGGGGTGAAAAACTGTTTTTT. This chain connects TRBV15 to TRBJ1-4; 7 bases agree with TRBD1. This CDR3 is 14 amino acids long. Germline assignment: CDR1 LNHNV and CDR2 YYDKDF (reference sequence). Trimming at V came to 2 bases and at J to 7 bases, leaving 4 bases not matched to a gene.